Listed here is a single TCR beta chain. These data belong to a study of shared clonotypes between healthy human individuals. The repertoire was sequenced with immunoSEQ multiplex PCR; TCRdb's copy has only in-frame clones and lacks some. The repertoire holds about 2.2 million clones, with roughly 91% as singletons. Selected positively for CCR7 and CD45RO-negative, naive CD8 cells excluded terminally differentiated effector memory CD45RA+ cells. Trimming removed 5 bases at V and 0 bases at J, with 19 bases between. Looked up from germline, CDR1 is LNHDA and CDR2 is SQIVND (reference sequence). This CDR3 has 17 residues.

The chain carries TRBV19 and TRBJ2-5; D uncertain. The sample taken for sequencing was naive CD8+ T cells from PBMCs. The receptor comes from a man between 18 and 35 years old in good health. Some clones in this sample may be carry-over from other donors' samples. The CDR3 protein is CASSAEGKVAYQETQYF. In DNA, the CDR3 is TGTGCCAGTAGTGCGGAAGGGAAGGTTGCGTACCAAGAGACCCAGTACTTC.